This T cell receptor beta chain was retrieved from a study of beta chain features in type 1 diabetes. Study-level results: The study found that naive, central memory and Treg TCRB repertoires appeared more similar in patients than in healthy donors. All four CD4+ subsets of Type 1 diabetes patients contained TCRB CDR3s that were moderately but significantly shorter.

What was sequenced were expressed TCRB transcripts, since all of the isolated RNA had been reverse transcribed. It was found that naive, central memory and regulatory T cell samples averaged roughly 3.6 million reads. Profiled with immunoSEQ multiplex PCR; TCRdb holds only in-frame clones, not every one. This sample carries around 260,000 clones, approximately 25% of them seen once, and the ten largest clones take 0.012%. To note about this clone: Its antigen is unidentified.

Germline V gene sequence: CDR1 MGHRA, CDR2 YSYEKL. Unmatched junction bases numbered 7, after V lost 6 bases and J lost 4 bases. This CDR3 has 15 residues. Each donor gave one heparinised blood draw averaging roughly 120 mL. This TCR was recovered from a woman aged 25 to 39 with type 1 diabetes. What was sequenced was naive CD4+ T cells from blood. The chain joins TRBV4-1 to TRBJ2-1; 9 bases match TRBD2. CDR3 coding DNA: TGCGCCAGCAGACAGAGCGGGAGGACGTACAATGAGCAGTTCTTC. Protein sequence: CASRQSGRTYNEQFF.